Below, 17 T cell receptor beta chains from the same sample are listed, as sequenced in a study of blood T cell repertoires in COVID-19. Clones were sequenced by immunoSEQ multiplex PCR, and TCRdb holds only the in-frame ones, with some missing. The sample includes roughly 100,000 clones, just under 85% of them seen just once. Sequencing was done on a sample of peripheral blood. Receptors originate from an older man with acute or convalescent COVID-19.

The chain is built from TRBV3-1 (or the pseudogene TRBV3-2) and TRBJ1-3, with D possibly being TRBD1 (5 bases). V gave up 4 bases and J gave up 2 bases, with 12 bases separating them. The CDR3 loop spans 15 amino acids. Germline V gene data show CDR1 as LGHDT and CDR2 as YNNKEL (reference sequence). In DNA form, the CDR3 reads TGTGCCAGCAGCCCCTCGGGCAGGGCTGGAAACACCATATATTTT. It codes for CASSPSGRAGNTIYF.

The CDR3 DNA is TGTGCCAGCAGGGTACACGACAGACCGAACACTGAAGCTTTCTTT. Translation: CASRVHDRPNTEAFF. This sequence joins TRBV2 and TRBJ1-1; D perhaps matches TRBD1 (5 bases). The CDR3 is 15 amino acids. Germline-derived CDR1 and CDR2 are SNHLY and FYNNEI. V lost 6 bases and J 1 base, leaving 15 bases between the germline ends.

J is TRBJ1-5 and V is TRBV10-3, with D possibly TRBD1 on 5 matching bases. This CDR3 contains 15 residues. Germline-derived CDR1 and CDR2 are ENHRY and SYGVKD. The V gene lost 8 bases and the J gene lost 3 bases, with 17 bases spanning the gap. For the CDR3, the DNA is TGTGCCATCTCGTCGGGCGGGGGGGACAATCAGCCCCAGCATTTT. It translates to CAISSGGGDNQPQHF.

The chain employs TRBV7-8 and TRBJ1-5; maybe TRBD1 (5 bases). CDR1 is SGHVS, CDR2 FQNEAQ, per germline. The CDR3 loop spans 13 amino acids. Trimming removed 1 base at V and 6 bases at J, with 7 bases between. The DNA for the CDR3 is TGTGCCAGCAGCTTAGGGGGCTTTCAGCCCCAGCATTTT. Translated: CASSLGGFQPQHF.

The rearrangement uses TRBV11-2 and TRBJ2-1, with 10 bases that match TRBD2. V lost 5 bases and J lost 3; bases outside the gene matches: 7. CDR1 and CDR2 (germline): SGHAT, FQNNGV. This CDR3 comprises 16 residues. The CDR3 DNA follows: TGTGCCAGCAGCCGAGGGACTAGCGAGAGCTACAATGAGCAGTTCTTC. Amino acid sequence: CASSRGTSESYNEQFF. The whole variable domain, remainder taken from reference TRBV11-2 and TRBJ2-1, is EAGVAQSPRYKIIEKRQSVAFWCNPISGHATLYWYQQILGQGPKLLIQFQNNGVVDDSQLPKDRFSAERLKGVDSTLKIQPAKLEDSAVYLCASSRGTSESYNEQFFGPGTRLTVL.

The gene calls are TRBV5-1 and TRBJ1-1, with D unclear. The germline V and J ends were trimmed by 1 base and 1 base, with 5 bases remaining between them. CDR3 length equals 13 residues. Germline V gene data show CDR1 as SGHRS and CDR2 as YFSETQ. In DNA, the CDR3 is TGCGCCAGCAGCTTGAGCGCGAACACTGAAGCTTTCTTT. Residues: CASSLSANTEAFF.

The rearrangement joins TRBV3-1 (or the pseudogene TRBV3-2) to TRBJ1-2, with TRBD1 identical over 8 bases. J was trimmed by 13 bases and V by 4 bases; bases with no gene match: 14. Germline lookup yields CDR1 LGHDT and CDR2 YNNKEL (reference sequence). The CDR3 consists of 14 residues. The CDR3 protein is CASSPPGQVISFTF. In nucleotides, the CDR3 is TGTGCCAGCAGCCCGCCGGGACAGGTTATTTCGTTCACCTTC.

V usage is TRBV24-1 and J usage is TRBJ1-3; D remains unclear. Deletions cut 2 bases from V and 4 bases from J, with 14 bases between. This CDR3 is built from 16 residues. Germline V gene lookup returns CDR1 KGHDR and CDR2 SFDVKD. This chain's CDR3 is CATSDWGKPGGNTIYF. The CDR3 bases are TGTGCCACCAGTGATTGGGGAAAGCCGGGAGGAAACACCATATATTTT.

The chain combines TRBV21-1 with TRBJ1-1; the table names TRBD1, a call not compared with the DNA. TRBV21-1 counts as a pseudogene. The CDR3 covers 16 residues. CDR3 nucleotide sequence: TGTGCCAGCAGCAAACGCAGACAGGGGGGAAACACTGAAGCTTTCTTT. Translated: CASSKRRQGGNTEAFF.

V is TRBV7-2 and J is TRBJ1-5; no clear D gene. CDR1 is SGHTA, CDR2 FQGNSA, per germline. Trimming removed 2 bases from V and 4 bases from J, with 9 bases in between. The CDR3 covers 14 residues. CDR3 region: CASSLRGMNQPQHF. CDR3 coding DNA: TGTGCCAGCAGCTTACGAGGTATGAATCAGCCCCAGCATTTT.

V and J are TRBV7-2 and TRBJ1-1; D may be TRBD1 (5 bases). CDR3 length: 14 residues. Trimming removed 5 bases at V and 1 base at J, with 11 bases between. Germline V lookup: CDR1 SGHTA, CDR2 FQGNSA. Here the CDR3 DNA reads TGTGCCAGCAGCAAGGGGAATGCGAACACTGAAGCTTTCTTT. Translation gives CASSKGNANTEAFF.

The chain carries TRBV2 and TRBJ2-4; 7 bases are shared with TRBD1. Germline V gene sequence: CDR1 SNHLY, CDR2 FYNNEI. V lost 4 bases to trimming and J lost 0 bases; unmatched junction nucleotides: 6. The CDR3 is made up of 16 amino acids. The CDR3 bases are TGTGCCAGCAGTGTCACAGGGGTAAGAGCCAAAAACATTCAGTACTTC. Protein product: CASSVTGVRAKNIQYF.

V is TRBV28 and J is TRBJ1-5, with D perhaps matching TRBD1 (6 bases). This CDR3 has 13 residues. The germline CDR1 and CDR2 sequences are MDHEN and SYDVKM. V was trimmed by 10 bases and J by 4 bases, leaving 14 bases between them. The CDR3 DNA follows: TGTGCCACCGGGGGGGGCTGGAATCAGCCCCAGCATTTT. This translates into CATGGGWNQPQHF.

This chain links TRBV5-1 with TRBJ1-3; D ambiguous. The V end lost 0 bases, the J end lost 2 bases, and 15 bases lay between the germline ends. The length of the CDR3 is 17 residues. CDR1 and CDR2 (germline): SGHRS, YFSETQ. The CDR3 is CASSLEFRGSAGNTIYF. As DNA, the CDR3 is TGCGCCAGCAGCTTGGAGTTCCGTGGGAGTGCTGGAAACACCATATATTTT. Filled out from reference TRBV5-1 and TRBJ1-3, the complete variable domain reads KAGVTQTPRYLIKTRGQQVTLSCSPISGHRSVSWYQQTPGQGLQFLFEYFSETQRNKGNFPGRFSGRQFSNSRSEMNVSTLELGDSALYLCASSLEFRGSAGNTIYFGEGSWLTVV.

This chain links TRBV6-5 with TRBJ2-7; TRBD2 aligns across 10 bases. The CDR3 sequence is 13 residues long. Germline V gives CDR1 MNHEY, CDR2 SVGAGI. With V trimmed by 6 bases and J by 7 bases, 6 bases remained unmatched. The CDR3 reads CASSSGGAGEQYF. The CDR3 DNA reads TGTGCCAGCAGCAGCGGGGGGGCTGGGGAGCAGTACTTC.

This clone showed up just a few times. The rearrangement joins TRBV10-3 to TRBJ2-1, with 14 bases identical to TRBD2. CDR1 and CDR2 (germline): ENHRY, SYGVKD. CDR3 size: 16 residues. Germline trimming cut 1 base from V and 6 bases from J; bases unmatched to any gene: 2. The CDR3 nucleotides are TGTGCCATCAGTGAGTTAGGGACTAGCGGGAGCAATGAGCAGTTCTTC. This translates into CAISELGTSGSNEQFF.

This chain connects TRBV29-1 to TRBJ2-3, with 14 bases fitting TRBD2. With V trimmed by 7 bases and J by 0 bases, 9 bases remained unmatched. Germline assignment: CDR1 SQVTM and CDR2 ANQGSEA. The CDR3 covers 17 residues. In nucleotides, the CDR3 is TGCAGCGCCAGGACTAGCGGGGGGACGACTAGCACAGATACGCAGTATTTT. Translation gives CSARTSGGTTSTDTQYF.